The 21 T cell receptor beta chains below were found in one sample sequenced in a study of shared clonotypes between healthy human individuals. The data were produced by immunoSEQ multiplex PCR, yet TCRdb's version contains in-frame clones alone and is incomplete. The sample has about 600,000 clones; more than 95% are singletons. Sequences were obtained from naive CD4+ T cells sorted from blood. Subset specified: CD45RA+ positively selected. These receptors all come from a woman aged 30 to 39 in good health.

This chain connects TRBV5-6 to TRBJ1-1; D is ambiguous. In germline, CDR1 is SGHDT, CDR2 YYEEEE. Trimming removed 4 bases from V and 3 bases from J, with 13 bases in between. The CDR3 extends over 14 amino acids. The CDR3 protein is CASSVDPGDTEAFF. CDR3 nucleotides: TGTGCCAGCAGCGTGGACCCGGGCGACACTGAAGCTTTCTTT.

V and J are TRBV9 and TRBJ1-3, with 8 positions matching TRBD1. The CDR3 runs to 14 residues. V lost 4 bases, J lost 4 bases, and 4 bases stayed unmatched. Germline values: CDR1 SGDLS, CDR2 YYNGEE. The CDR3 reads CASSPRGPGNTIYF. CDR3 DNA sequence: TGTGCCAGCAGCCCCAGGGGGCCAGGAAACACCATATATTTT. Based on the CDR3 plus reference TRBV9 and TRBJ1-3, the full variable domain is DSGVTQTPKHLITATGQRVTLRCSPRSGDLSVYWYQQSLDQGLQFLIQYYNGEERAKGNILERFSAQQFPDLHSELNLSSLELGDSALYFCASSPRGPGNTIYFGEGSWLTVV.

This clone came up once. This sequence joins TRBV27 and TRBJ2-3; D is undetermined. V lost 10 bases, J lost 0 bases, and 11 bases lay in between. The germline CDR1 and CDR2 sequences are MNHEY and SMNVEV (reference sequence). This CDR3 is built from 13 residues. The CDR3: CAIYAVSTDTQYF. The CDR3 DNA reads TGTGCCATCTACGCCGTGAGCACAGATACGCAGTATTTT.

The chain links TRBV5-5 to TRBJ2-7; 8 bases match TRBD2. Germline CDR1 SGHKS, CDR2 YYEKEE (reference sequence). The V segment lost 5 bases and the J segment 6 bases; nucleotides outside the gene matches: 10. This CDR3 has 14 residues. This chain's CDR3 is CASRRAGGHVEQYF. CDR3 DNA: TGTGCCAGCAGGCGGGCGGGAGGTCACGTCGAGCAGTACTTC.

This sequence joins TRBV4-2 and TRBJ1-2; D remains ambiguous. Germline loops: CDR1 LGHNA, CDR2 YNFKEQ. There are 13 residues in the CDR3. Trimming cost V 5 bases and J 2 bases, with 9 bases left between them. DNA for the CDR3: TGTGCCAGCAGCTGGCGGCGAAACTATGGCTACACCTTC. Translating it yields CASSWRRNYGYTF.

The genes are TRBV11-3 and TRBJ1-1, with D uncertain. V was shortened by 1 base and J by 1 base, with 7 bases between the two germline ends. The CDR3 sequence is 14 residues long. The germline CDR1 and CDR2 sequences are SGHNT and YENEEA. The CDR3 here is CASSLGNPNTEAFF. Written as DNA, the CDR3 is TGTGCCAGCAGCTTAGGGAATCCGAACACTGAAGCTTTCTTT.

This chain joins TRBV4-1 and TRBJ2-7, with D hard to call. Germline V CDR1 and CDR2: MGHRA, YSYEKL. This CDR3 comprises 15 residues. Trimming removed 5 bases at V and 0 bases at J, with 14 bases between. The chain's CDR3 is CASSKGPESSYEQYF. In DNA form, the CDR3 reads TGCGCCAGCAGCAAAGGGCCGGAGAGCTCCTACGAGCAGTACTTC.

The DNA of the CDR3 is TGTGCCAGTACCAGTGTAGCGGGAGGAAACGAGCAGTACTTC. Amino acid sequence: CASTSVAGGNEQYF. J is TRBJ2-7 and V is TRBV19, with 10 bases aligning to TRBD2. Unmatched junction bases numbered 8, after V lost 7 bases and J lost 5 bases. CDR3 length: 14 amino acids. Germline V gene data show CDR1 as LNHDA and CDR2 as SQIVND (reference sequence).

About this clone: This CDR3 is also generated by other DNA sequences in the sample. CDR3 in amino acids: CASSPSYEQYF. In DNA, the CDR3 is TGCGCCAGCAGTCCCTCCTACGAGCAGTACTTC. The chain is built from TRBV10-2 and TRBJ2-7, with no clear D. The germline V gene has CDR1 WSHSY and CDR2 SAAADI. V was pared by 5 bases and J by 0 bases, with 2 bases between. The CDR3 consists of 11 residues.

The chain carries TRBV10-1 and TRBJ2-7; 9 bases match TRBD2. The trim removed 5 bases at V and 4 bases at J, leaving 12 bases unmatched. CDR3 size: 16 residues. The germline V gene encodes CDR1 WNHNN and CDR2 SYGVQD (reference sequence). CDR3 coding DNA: TGCGCCAGCAGTCTTGCCCCAGCGGGAGGTTCGTACGAGCAGTACTTC. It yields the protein CASSLAPAGGSYEQYF.

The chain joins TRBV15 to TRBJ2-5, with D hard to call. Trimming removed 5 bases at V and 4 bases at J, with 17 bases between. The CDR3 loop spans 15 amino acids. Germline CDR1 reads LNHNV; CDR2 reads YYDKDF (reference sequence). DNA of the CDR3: TGTGCCACCAGCCTCCAAATCCGTAGACCAGAGACCCAGTACTTC. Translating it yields CATSLQIRRPETQYF.

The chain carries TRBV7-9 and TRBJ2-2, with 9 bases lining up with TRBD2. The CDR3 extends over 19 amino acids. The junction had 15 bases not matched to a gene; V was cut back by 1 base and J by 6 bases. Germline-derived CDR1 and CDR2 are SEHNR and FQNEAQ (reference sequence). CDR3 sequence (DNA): TGTGCCAGCAGCTTAGTTTTCCCCCCTGGGACTAGCTGGGCCGGGGAGCTGTTTTTT. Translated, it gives CASSLVFPPGTSWAGELFF.

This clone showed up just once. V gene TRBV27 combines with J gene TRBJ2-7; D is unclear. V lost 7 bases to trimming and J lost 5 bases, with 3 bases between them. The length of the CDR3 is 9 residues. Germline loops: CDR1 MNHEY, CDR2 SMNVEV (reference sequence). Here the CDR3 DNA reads TGTGCCAGCAACCACGAGCAGTACTTC. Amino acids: CASNHEQYF.

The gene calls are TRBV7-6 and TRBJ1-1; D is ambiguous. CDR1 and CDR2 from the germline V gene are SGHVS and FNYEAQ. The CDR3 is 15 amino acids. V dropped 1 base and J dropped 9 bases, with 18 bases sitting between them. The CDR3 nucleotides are TGTGCCAGCAGCTTAGATCAGAAAGTAGCTCGTAAAGCTTTCTTT. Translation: CASSLDQKVARKAFF.

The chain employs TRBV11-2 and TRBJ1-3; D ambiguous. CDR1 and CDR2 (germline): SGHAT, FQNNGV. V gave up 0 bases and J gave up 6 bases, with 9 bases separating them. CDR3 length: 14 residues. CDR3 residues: CASSLEGFINTIYF. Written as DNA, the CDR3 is TGTGCCAGCAGCTTAGAAGGGTTCATAAACACCATATATTTT. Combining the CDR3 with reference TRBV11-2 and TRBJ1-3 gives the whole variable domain EAGVAQSPRYKIIEKRQSVAFWCNPISGHATLYWYQQILGQGPKLLIQFQNNGVVDDSQLPKDRFSAERLKGVDSTLKIQPAKLEDSAVYLCASSLEGFINTIYFGEGSWLTVV.

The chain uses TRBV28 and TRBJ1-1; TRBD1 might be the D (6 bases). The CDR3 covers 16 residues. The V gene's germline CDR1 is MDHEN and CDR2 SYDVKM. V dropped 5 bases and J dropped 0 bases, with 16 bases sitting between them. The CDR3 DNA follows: TGTGCCAGCAGTCCGTCAGGGGCGCGGATGAACACTGAAGCTTTCTTT. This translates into CASSPSGARMNTEAFF.

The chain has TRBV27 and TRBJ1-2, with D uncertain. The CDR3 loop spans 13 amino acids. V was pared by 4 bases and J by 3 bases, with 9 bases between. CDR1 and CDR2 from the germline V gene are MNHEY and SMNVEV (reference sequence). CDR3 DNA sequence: TGTGCCAGCAGTTCTACAGCATACTATGGCTACACCTTC. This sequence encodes CASSSTAYYGYTF.

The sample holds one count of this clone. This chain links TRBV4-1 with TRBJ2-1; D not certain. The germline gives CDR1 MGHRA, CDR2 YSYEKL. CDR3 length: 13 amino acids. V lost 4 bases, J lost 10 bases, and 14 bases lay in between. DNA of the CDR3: TGCGCCAGCAGCCTCAACGGCGGCAGGGAGCAGTTCTTC. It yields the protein CASSLNGGREQFF.

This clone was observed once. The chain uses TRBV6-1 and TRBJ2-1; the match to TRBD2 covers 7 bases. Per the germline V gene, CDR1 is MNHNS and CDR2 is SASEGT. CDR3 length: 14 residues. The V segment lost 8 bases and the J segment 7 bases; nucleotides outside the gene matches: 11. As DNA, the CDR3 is TGTGCCAGCGGACCCGGGGACTACTTAAATGAGCAGTTCTTC. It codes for CASGPGDYLNEQFF.

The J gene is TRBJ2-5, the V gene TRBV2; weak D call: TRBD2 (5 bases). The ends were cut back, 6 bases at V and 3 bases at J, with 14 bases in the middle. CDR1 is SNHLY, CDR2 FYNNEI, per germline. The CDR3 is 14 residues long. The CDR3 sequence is CASRGSETKETQYF. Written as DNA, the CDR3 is TGTGCCAGCAGAGGTAGCGAGACCAAAGAGACCCAGTACTTC.

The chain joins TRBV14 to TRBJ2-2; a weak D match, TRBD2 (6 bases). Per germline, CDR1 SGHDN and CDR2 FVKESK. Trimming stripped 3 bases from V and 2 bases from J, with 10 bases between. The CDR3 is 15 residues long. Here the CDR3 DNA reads TGTGCCAGCAGCCAGAGCGGGTTAAACACCGGGGAGCTGTTTTTT. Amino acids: CASSQSGLNTGELFF.